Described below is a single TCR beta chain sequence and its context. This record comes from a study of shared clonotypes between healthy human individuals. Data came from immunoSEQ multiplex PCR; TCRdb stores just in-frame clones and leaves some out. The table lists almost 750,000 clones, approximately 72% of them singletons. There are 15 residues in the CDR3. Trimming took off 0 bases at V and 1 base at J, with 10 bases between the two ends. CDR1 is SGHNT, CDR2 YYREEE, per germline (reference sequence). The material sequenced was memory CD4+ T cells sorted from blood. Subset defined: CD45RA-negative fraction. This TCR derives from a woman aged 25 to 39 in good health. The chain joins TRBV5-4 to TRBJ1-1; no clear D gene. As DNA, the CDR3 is TGTGCCAGCAGCTTGGATGGCCAGTCGAACACTGAAGCTTTCTTT. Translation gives CASSLDGQSNTEAFF.